This T cell receptor (beta chain) was recovered during a study of OX40 agonist ivuxolimab in advanced cancers. The wider study: Subjects had a mean age of around 60 years, with a range of roughly 20 to 79; roughly 80% were male. Having had anti-PD-1, anti-PD-L1 or anti-CTLA-4 therapy before was allowed, and 40% to 45% had some.

With respect to this clone: Its antigen is unknown.

The protocol was immunoSEQ multiplex PCR, while the TCRdb copy is restricted to in-frame clones and leaves out a portion. The data show tens of thousands of clones, about 85% seen once. Whole-study results and caveats: Clonal expansion was seen in CD4+ and CD8+ blood T cells by week 6 at 0.1 to 3.0 mg/kg. Expanded clones were, on average, more numerous among CD8+ T cells than CD4+.

The sequence came from an adult with an advanced solid tumor such as melanoma, head and neck, liver or kidney cancer. The source was CD4+ or CD8+ T cells sorted from blood, collected in a trial of the OX40 agonist ivuxolimab.

The DNA of the CDR3 is TGTGCCAGCAGCGCATACATGGAGGACACTGAAGCTTTCTTT. Its translation is CASSAYMEDTEAFF. The chain is built from TRBV9 and TRBJ1-1; D is ambiguous. Per germline, CDR1 SGDLS and CDR2 YYNGEE. V lost 3 bases and J lost 3, with 12 bases in between. The CDR3 runs to 14 residues. The full variable domain, with the rest looked up from reference TRBV9 and TRBJ1-1, is DSGVTQTPKHLITATGQRVTLRCSPRSGDLSVYWYQQSLDQGLQFLIQYYNGEERAKGNILERFSAQQFPDLHSELNLSSLELGDSALYFCASSAYMEDTEAFFGQGTRLTVV.